The source of this T cell receptor beta chain is a study of CD4+ T cells in melanoma. Study-wide findings and caveats: CD8+ T cell, macrophage and B cell function reportedly correlated with neoantigen-specific CD4+ T cells.

The protocol was immunoSEQ multiplex PCR, while the TCRdb copy is restricted to in-frame clones and leaves out a portion. There are about 50,000 clones in the sample; approximately 92% occur only once, and about 12% lies in the top ten. Trimming left V 5 bases short and J 2 bases short, with 17 bases between. Per germline, CDR1 SGHTA and CDR2 FQGNSA. The CDR3 runs to 16 residues. As concerns this clone: Antigen unknown.

The clonotype comes from a human donor with melanoma. Source material: peripheral blood. The chain couples TRBV7-2 to TRBJ2-3, with D tentatively TRBD2 (6 bases). This CDR3 reads CASSRDSGGNTDTQYF. In DNA, the CDR3 is TGTGCCAGCAGCCGCGACTCTGGGGGGAACACAGATACGCAGTATTTT.